The 7 T cell receptor beta chains below all came from one sample that was sequenced in a study of tumor-infiltrating lymphocytes in localized non-small cell lung cancer. Generated by immunoSEQ multiplex PCR, the TCRdb table keeps only in-frame clones and is missing some. The sample has 15,000 to 20,000 clones, around 72% seen once. The sample consisted of lung tumor tissue. The source of these receptors is a human donor with non-small cell lung cancer.

The rearrangement joins TRBV20-1 to TRBJ1-2; possibly TRBD1 for D (6 bases). This CDR3 is built from 11 residues. Germline V gene lookup returns CDR1 DFQATT and CDR2 SNEGSKA (reference sequence). V lost 5 bases and J lost 4, with 8 bases in between. The CDR3 reads CSARDTYGYTF. The CDR3 DNA sequence: TGCAGTGCTCGGGACACCTATGGCTACACCTTC.

In this sample, this clone turned up a few times. The J gene is TRBJ1-1, the V gene TRBV10-1, with 7 bases aligning to TRBD1. The CDR3 is made up of 13 amino acids. Trimming removed 0 bases from V and 7 bases from J; junction bases left unmatched: 2. The germline gives CDR1 WNHNN, CDR2 SYGVQD (reference sequence). CDR3 region: CASSESQGGEAFF. The CDR3 DNA sequence: TGCGCCAGCAGTGAGTCGCAGGGGGGTGAAGCTTTCTTT.

The CDR3 spells CASSLASGGANEQFF. CDR3 nucleotide sequence: TGTGCCAGCAGTTTAGCTAGCGGGGGGGCGAATGAGCAGTTCTTC. The V and J genes are TRBV28 and TRBJ2-1, with 12 nucleotides matching TRBD2. Trimming cost V 2 bases and J 7 bases; bases outside gene matches: 3. This CDR3 has 15 residues. Germline CDR1 MDHEN, CDR2 SYDVKM.

The gene calls are TRBV19 and TRBJ2-4; no reliable D call. V shed 3 bases and J shed 6 bases, with 9 bases lying between them. Germline V gene sequence: CDR1 LNHDA, CDR2 SQIVND (reference sequence). The CDR3 sequence is 13 residues long. The CDR3 nucleotides are TGTGCCAGTAGTATGGTGTTAGGAAACATTCAGTACTTC. Its protein is CASSMVLGNIQYF.

This chain uses TRBV13 with TRBJ2-3, with 9 nucleotides matching TRBD2. After removal of 5 bases from V and 0 bases from J, the junction contained 12 bases not matched to a gene. Germline CDR1 and CDR2: PRHDT and FYEKMQ (reference sequence). The CDR3 contains 18 residues. The CDR3 loop is CASSKTSGVFSSTDTQYF. CDR3 coding DNA: TGTGCCAGCAGCAAGACTAGCGGAGTTTTCTCTAGCACAGATACGCAGTATTTT.

The table lists this clone with a count of one. The chain combines TRBV6-1 with TRBJ2-2; D not resolved. V was clipped by 6 bases and J by 0 bases, with 2 bases between them. Germline V gene lookup returns CDR1 MNHNS and CDR2 SASEGT. The CDR3 totals 12 residues. DNA for the CDR3: TGTGCCAGCAGGCCGAACACCGGGGAGCTGTTTTTT. Its protein product is CASRPNTGELFF.

The chain uses TRBV7-2 and TRBJ1-1, with a tentative D call TRBD1 (6 bases). With 5 bases removed from V and 11 bases from J, the gap between germline ends came to 18 bases. Germline CDR1 and CDR2: SGHTA and FQGNSA. This CDR3 comprises 13 residues. The DNA of the CDR3 is TGTGCCAGCAGCCCCTTGGTCCAGGGGAAGGCTTTCTTT. Translation: CASSPLVQGKAFF. The whole variable domain, remainder taken from reference TRBV7-2 and TRBJ1-1, is GAGVSQSPSNKVTEKGKDVELRCDPISGHTALYWYRQSLGQGLEFLIYFQGNSAPDKSGLPSDRFSAERTGGSVSTLTIQRTQQEDSAVYLCASSPLVQGKAFFGQGTRLTVV.